The present entry profiles one T cell receptor beta chain with its context. What it recognizes is unknown. The germline V gene encodes CDR1 SNHLY and CDR2 FYNNEI. Trimming shortened V by 8 bases and J by 0 bases, and 4 bases separated the two germline ends. The CDR3 contains 11 residues. The sample is drawn from a study of vaccination and CD4 T cells after COVID-19. General study findings and limits: In median terms, SARS-CoV-2-reactive clonotypes went from about 20 to 38, a nonsignificant rise.

Oncomine TCR Beta short-read sequencing was applied to DNA from cultured CD4+ T cells. Using the QIAamp micro DNA kit, genomic DNA was extracted from the CD4+ T cells that had been cultured. Via MiXCR, TCRdb re-called the PCR reads, giving one row per CDR3 protein. The sample has approximately 15,000 distinct CDR3 sequences; roughly 30% are singletons. Noted treatment: roughly 10-day PBMC culture with coronavirus spike peptide pools or control peptides (ViraFEST assay). The positive PCR dates, which preceded the US Alpha, Beta and Delta variants, fell between March and December 2020. Sequences were obtained from cultured CD4+ T cells from blood. This clonotype originated in a human donor with COVID-19. This chain joins TRBV2 and TRBJ1-1; D gene ambiguous. Here the CDR3 reads CASQMNTEAFF. As DNA, the CDR3 is TGTGCCAGCCAGATGAACACTGAAGCTTTCTTT.